The rows below give T cell receptor beta chains drawn from one sample of a study of blood T cell repertoires in COVID-19. Method: immunoSEQ multiplex PCR; TCRdb's copy keeps in-frame clones and lacks some. The table shows roughly 280,000 clones, with roughly 90% occurring only once. Sequencing input: PBMCs or T cells enriched from blood (not recorded which). The receptor source for this set is a woman aged 60-75 years who had recovered from COVID-19. CDR3s include the opening cysteine and the closing phenylalanine or tryptophan. A D gene is named only where the DNA matches it firmly. Clone size is given for some rows only: seen once, a few or many times, or a class if the clone is expanded.

>NA|NA|TRBV18|TRBJ1-4
CASSHGENEKLFF
TGTGCCAGCTCGCACGGGGAAAATGAAAAACTGTTTTTT
>NA|few|TRBV28|TRBJ1-1
CASSKSGGGNTEAFF
TGTGCCAGCAGTAAAAGCGGAGGCGGGAACACTGAAGCTTTCTTT
>TRBD1|NA|TRBV24-1|TRBJ1-2
CATQDREVYGYTF
TGTGCCACCCAGGACAGGGAGGTCTATGGCTACACCTTC
>NA|NA|TRBV6-5|TRBJ1-1
CASSYSTGNTEAFF
TGTGCCAGCAGTTACTCGACTGGGAACACTGAAGCTTTCTTT
>TRBD1|NA|TRBV28|TRBJ2-2
CASSPGGQGFGELFF
TGTGCCAGCAGCCCTGGAGGACAGGGGTTCGGGGAGCTGTTTTTT
>TRBD2|once|TRBV24-1|TRBJ2-2
CATSDPSGSGTGELFF
TGTGCCACCAGTGACCCCAGCGGGAGTGGCACCGGGGAGCTGTTTTTT
>TRBD1|NA|TRBV7-2|TRBJ1-1
CASSLWDRSTEAFF
TGTGCCAGCAGCTTATGGGACAGGTCTACTGAAGCTTTCTTT
>NA|NA|TRBV19|TRBJ2-2
CASSLTVEGELFF
TGTGCCAGTAGCCTAACAGTTGAAGGGGAGCTGTTTTTT
>TRBD1|NA|TRBV6-5|TRBJ2-1
CASSLGQSTYNEQFF
TGTGCCAGCAGCCTGGGACAGTCCACCTACAATGAGCAGTTCTTC
>NA|NA|TRBV20-1|TRBJ1-1
CSARLRGFF
TGCAGTGCTCGACTCCGGGGTTTCTTT
>NA|NA|TRBV27|TRBJ1-5
CASSLSRSSNQPQHF
TGTGCCAGCAGTCTCTCCCGCAGTAGCAATCAGCCCCAGCATTTT
>NA|NA|TRBV7-9|TRBJ1-3
CASSVQASSGNTIYF
TGTGCCAGCAGCGTCCAAGCGAGCTCTGGAAACACCATATATTTT
>NA|NA|TRBV28|TRBJ1-5
CASSLIVQPQHF
TGTGCCAGCAGTTTAATAGTTCAGCCCCAGCATTTT
>NA|NA|TRBV6-5|TRBJ1-2
CASRHRDHYGYTF
TGTGCCAGCAGGCACAGGGATCACTATGGCTACACCTTC